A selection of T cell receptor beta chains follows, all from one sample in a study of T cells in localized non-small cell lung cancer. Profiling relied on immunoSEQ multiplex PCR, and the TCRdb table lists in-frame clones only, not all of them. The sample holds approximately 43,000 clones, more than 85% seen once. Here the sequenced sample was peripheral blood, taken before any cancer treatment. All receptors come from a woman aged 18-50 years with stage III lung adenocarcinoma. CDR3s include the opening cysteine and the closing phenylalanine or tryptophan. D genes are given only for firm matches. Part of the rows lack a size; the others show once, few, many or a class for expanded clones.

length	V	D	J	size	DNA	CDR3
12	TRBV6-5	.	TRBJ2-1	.	TGTGCCAGCAGCCGTGAGGGTCACGGGCAGTTCTTC	CASSREGHGQFF
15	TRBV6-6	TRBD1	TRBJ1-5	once	TGTGCCAGCAGTCCCCAGGGGGAAGTCAATCAGCCCCAGCATTTT	CASSPQGEVNQPQHF
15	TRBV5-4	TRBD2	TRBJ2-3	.	TGTGCCAGCAGCTTAAGTGGGACTAGAGCGGATACGCAGTATTTT	CASSLSGTRADTQYF
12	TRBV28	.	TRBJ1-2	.	TGTGCCAGCCATAGGGGGGGCTATGGCTACACCTTC	CASHRGGYGYTF
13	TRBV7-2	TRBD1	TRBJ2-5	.	TGTGCCAGCAGCTTCACAGGGGGGGAGACCCAGTACTTC	CASSFTGGETQYF
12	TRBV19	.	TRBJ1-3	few	TGTGCCAGTAGTATAGGAAGAAACACCATATATTTT	CASSIGRNTIYF
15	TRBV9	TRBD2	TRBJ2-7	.	TGTGCCAGCAGCCTACTAGCGGGGGGCCCTAACGAGCAGTACTTC	CASSLLAGGPNEQYF
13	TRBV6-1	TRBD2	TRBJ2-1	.	TGTGCCAGCAACCCTAGCGGGGGCAATGAGCAGTTCTTC	CASNPSGGNEQFF
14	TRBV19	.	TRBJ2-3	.	TGTGCCAGTAGTATCCTCGTCAGCACAGATACGCAGTATTTT	CASSILVSTDTQYF
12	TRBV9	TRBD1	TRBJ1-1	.	TGTGCCAGCAGCGCGACAGGGTTGGAAGCTTTCTTT	CASSATGLEAFF
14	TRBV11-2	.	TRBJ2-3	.	TGTGCCAGCAGCTTAGGGGTTAGCGCAGATACGCAGTATTTT	CASSLGVSADTQYF
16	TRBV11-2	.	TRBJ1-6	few	TGTGCCAGCAGCTTTGTTTCCCCAGGAACTGGTTCACCCCTCCACTTT	CASSFVSPGTGSPLHF
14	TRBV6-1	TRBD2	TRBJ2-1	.	TGTGCCAGCAGTGATGGGGGGGCCTACAATGAGCAGTTCTTC	CASSDGGAYNEQFF
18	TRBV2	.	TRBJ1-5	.	TGTGCCAGCAGTGAATATGGGAGACTCGGGGGTAGCAATCAGCCCCAGCATTTT	CASSEYGRLGGSNQPQHF
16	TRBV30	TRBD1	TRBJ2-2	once	TGTGCCTGGAGTGTACAGGGGACAGGGCGAACCGGGGAGCTGTTTTTT	CAWSVQGTGRTGELFF
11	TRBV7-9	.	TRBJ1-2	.	TGTGCCAGCAGCCAAAGTGATGGCTACACCTTC	CASSQSDGYTF
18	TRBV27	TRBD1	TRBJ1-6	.	TGTGCCAGCAGTTCCTTTGTAGACAGGGGCTCCTATAATTCACCCCTCCACTTT	CASSSFVDRGSYNSPLHF
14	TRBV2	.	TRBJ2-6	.	TGTGCCAGCCAATACAGCTCTGGGGCCAACGTCCTGACTTTC	CASQYSSGANVLTF
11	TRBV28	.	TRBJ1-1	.	TGTGCCAGCAGTTCTGGGCACGAAGCTTTCTTT	CASSSGHEAFF
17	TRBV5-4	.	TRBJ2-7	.	TGTGCCAGCAGCTTGGGGGGGCAGCAGCCTAATACTATTCAGCAGTACTTC	CASSLGGQQPNTIQQYF
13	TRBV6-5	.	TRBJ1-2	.	TGTGCCAGCAGTTACGGGGCAGACTATGGCTACACCTTC	CASSYGADYGYTF
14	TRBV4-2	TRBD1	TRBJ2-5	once	TGTGCCAGCAGCCTGGGACAGGGGCAAGAGACCCAGTACTTC	CASSLGQGQETQYF
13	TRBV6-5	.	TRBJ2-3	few	TGTGCCAGCAGTGCCAGGGAGACAGATACGCAGTATTTT	CASSARETDTQYF
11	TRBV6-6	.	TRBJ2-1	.	TGTGCCACCATGGCCTACAATGAGCAGTTCTTC	CATMAYNEQFF
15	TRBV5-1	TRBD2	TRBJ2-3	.	TGCGCCAGCAGCTTGGCAGCGGGGGACGCAGATACGCAGTATTTT	CASSLAAGDADTQYF
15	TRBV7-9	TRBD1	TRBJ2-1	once	TGTGCCAGCAGCCAAATCCGGGACAGGGGGCTTGAGCAGTTCTTC	CASSQIRDRGLEQFF
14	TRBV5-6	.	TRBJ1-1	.	TGTGCCAGCAGCTTGTTTGGGGGAAGCACTGAAGCTTTCTTT	CASSLFGGSTEAFF
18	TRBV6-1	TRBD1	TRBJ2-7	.	TGTGCCAGCAGTGGGCGCACTCGGGGGACAGGGGGCCTCTACGAGCAGTACTTC	CASSGRTRGTGGLYEQYF
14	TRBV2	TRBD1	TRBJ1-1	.	TGTGCCAGCACTTCACAGGGGGAGAACACTGAAGCTTTCTTT	CASTSQGENTEAFF
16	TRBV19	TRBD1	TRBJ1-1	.	TGTGCCAGTAGTCGATCGCGGGACAGGGGAAGCACTGAAGCTTTCTTT	CASSRSRDRGSTEAFF
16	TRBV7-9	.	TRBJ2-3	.	TGTGCCAGCAGCCAACAGCCGTCTAGAAGCACAGATACGCAGTATTTT	CASSQQPSRSTDTQYF
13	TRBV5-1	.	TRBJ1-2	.	TGCGCCAGCAGCCCGGGGGTAGGGGATGGCTACACCTTC	CASSPGVGDGYTF
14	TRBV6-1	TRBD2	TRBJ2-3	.	TGTGCCAGCACAGGACTAGCGGGGACTGATACGCAGTATTTT	CASTGLAGTDTQYF
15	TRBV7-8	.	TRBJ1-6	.	TGTGCCAGCAGTCTAGGGAGCAGGGAGAATTCACCCCTCCACTTT	CASSLGSRENSPLHF
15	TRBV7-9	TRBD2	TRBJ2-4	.	TGTGCCAGCAGCTCCCGACTAGCGGGGGCTAACATTCAGTACTTC	CASSSRLAGANIQYF
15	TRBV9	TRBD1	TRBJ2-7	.	TGTGCCAGCAGCGTCAGTACGGGACAGGGGTACGAGCAGTACTTC	CASSVSTGQGYEQYF
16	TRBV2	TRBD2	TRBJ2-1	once	TGTGCCAGCAGTCGACAGTATAGCGGGGCCCACAATGAGCAGTTCTTC	CASSRQYSGAHNEQFF
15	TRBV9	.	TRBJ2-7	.	TGTGCCAGCAGCGTAGGGCAGGGTGAAGCCTACGAGCAGTACTTC	CASSVGQGEAYEQYF
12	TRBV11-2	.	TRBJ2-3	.	TGTGCCAGCACCCCGAGCACAGATACGCAGTATTTT	CASTPSTDTQYF
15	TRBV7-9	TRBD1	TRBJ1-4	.	TGTGCCAGCAGCGCGGGACAGGGATATGGTGAAAAACTGTTTTTT	CASSAGQGYGEKLFF
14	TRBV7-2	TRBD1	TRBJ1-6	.	TGTGCCAGCAGCTTGGACAGGGGGCGCTTCCCCCTCCACTTT	CASSLDRGRFPLHF
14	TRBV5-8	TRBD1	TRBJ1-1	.	TGTGCCAGCAGCTTTGCCAGGGGGGGAACTGAAGCTTTCTTT	CASSFARGGTEAFF
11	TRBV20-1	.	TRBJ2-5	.	TGCAGTGCGGGCCGGGAAGAGACCCAGTACTTC	CSAGREETQYF
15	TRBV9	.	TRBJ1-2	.	TGTGCCAGCAGCGTAGCTGGGCGGCAGGACTATGGCTACACCTTC	CASSVAGRQDYGYTF
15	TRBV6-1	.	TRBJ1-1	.	TGTGCCAGCAGCCCCGACGGGGCAGGAGGGACTGAAGCTTTCTTT	CASSPDGAGGTEAFF
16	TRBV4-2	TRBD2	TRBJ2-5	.	TGTGCCAGCAGCCAAGATATAAGCGGGGGTGGGGAGACCCAGTACTTC	CASSQDISGGGETQYF
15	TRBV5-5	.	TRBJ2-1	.	TGTGCCAGCAGCTTGTTCGAGACATCGAACAATGAGCAGTTCTTC	CASSLFETSNNEQFF
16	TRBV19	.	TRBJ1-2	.	TGTGCCAGTAGTATAGATTTTCCGGGGAGGAACTATGGCTACACCTTC	CASSIDFPGRNYGYTF
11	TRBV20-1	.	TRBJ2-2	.	TGCAGTGCTAGATCTGTCGGGGAGCTGTTTTTT	CSARSVGELFF
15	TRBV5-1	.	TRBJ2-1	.	TGCGCCAGCAGCCCGGACGGCAGCTCCTACAATGAGCAGTTCTTC	CASSPDGSSYNEQFF
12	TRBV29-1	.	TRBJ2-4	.	TGCAGCGTAACCGGGGATGGAAACATTCAGTACTTC	CSVTGDGNIQYF
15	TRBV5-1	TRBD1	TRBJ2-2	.	TGCGCCAGCAGCGCGGCTAGGGGGCGAGGCGGGGAGCTGTTTTTT	CASSAARGRGGELFF
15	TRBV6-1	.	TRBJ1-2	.	TGTGCCAGCAGTGACTACAGAGCTACTAACTATGGCTACACCTTC	CASSDYRATNYGYTF
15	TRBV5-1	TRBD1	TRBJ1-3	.	TGCGCCAGCAGCTTGGGGACAGGGTATGGAAACACCATATATTTT	CASSLGTGYGNTIYF
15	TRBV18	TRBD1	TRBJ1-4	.	TGTGCCAGCTCACGCGGACAGGGCGGCGGTGAAAAACTGTTTTTT	CASSRGQGGGEKLFF
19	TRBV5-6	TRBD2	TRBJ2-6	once	TGTGCCAGCAGCTTGTGGCTAGCGGGGGTTTTCTCTGGGGCCAACGTCCTGACTTTC	CASSLWLAGVFSGANVLTF
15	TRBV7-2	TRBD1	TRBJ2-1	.	TGTGCCAGCAAACCGGGACAGGGACCCTACAATGAGCAGTTCTTC	CASKPGQGPYNEQFF
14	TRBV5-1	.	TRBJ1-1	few	TGCGCCAGCAGCCCGCAGGGTCCGAACACTGAAGCTTTCTTT	CASSPQGPNTEAFF
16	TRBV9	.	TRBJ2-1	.	TGTGCCAGCAGCCCCGGACCCCGAATCACTTTCAATGAGCAGTTCTTC	CASSPGPRITFNEQFF
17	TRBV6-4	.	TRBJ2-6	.	TGTGCCAGCTCTGCTGCAGGCTCGAACTCTGGGGCCAACGTCCTGACTTTC	CASSAAGSNSGANVLTF